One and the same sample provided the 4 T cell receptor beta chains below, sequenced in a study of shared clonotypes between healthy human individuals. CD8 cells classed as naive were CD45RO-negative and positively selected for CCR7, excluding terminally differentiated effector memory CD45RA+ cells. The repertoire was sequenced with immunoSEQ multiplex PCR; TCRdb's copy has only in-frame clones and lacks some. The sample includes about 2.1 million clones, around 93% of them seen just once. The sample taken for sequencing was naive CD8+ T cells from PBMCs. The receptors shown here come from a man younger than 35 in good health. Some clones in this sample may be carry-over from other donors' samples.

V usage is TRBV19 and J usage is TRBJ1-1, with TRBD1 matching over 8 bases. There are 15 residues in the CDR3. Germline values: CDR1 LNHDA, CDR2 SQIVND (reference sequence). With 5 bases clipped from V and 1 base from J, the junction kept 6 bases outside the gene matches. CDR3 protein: CASSAGQGGNTEAFF. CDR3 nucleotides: TGTGCCAGTAGTGCCGGACAGGGAGGGAACACTGAAGCTTTCTTT.

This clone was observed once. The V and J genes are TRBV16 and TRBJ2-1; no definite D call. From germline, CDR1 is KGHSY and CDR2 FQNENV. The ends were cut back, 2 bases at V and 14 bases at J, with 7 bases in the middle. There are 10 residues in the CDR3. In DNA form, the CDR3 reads TGTGCCAGCAGCCAAGGGCAGAAGTTCTTC. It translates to CASSQGQKFF. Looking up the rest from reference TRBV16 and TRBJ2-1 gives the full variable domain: GEEVAQTPKHLVRGEGQKAKLYCAPIKGHSYVFWYQQVLKNEFKFLISFQNENVFDETGMPKERFSAKCLPNSPCSLEIQATKLEDSAVYFCASSQGQKFFGPGTRLTVL.

The CDR3 DNA reads TGTGCCAGCAGCTTAGTAAACCCGGGCGACGAGCAGTACTTC. It yields the protein CASSLVNPGDEQYF. The chain joins TRBV7-9 to TRBJ2-7; D gene ambiguous. V was shortened by 1 base and J by 5 bases, with 12 bases between the two germline ends. The CDR3 has 14 amino acids. Germline loops: CDR1 SEHNR, CDR2 FQNEAQ (reference sequence).

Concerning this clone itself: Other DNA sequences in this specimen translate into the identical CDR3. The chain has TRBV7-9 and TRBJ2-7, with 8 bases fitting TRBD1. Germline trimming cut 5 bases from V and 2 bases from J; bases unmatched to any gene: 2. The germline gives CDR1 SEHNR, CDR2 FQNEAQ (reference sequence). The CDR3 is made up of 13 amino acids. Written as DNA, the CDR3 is TGTGCCAGCAGCGGACAGGGCCCCTACGAGCAGTACTTC. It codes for CASSGQGPYEQYF.